The next 29 T cell receptor beta chains were all read from a single sample in a study of shared clonotypes between healthy human individuals. Libraries were prepared by immunoSEQ multiplex PCR; TCRdb keeps only in-frame clonotypes and omits some of them. The sample lists fewer than 850,000 clones; around 90% were seen once. Input material: memory CD8+ T cells from PBMCs. Indicated subset: CD45RO+ cells pooled with CCR7-negative TemRA cells. These receptors came from a man younger than 30 in good health. Some clones in this sample may be carry-over from other donors' samples.

The rearrangement links TRBV27 to TRBJ1-2; TRBD1 matches 7 bases. The CDR3 extends over 15 amino acids. The germline V gene encodes CDR1 MNHEY and CDR2 SMNVEV (reference sequence). V shed 5 bases, J shed 0 bases, and the junction held 6 bases outside the gene matches. The CDR3 reads CASSPRTGSNYGYTF. CDR3 bases: TGTGCCAGCAGTCCACGGACAGGTTCTAACTATGGCTACACCTTC.

V usage is TRBV5-5 and J usage is TRBJ2-3, with 11 bases fitting TRBD2. V lost 0 bases and J lost 0; bases outside the gene matches: 6. CDR1 is SGHKS, CDR2 YYEKEE, per germline (reference sequence). The CDR3 consists of 18 residues. CDR3 sequence (DNA): TGTGCCAGCAGCTTGGCAGCGGGACTAGCGGCTAGCACAGATACGCAGTATTTT. Its translation is CASSLAAGLAASTDTQYF.

The chain is built from TRBV29-1 and TRBJ2-3; maybe TRBD2 (6 bases). The germline V gene has CDR1 SQVTM and CDR2 ANQGSEA. The CDR3 extends over 16 amino acids. Trimming took off 4 bases at V and 2 bases at J, with 19 bases between the two ends. CDR3 nucleotides: TGCAGCGTTGGCGGGACGATCGATGGGGCCACAGATACGCAGTATTTT. Translating it yields CSVGGTIDGATDTQYF.

CDR3 sequence reads: CASRSFTGGGTEAFF. CDR3 in DNA: TGTGCCAGCAGGTCATTTACAGGGGGCGGAACTGAAGCTTTCTTT. The V and J genes are TRBV7-2 and TRBJ1-1; 9 bases align to TRBD1. The CDR3 totals 15 residues. Germline V gene lookup returns CDR1 SGHTA and CDR2 FQGNSA. Trimming took 6 bases from V and 5 from J; bases not matched to a gene: 10.

V usage is TRBV4-1 and J usage is TRBJ2-3, with 8 bases lining up with TRBD2. V lost 0 bases and J lost 6; bases outside the gene matches: 8. Looked up from germline, CDR1 is MGHRA and CDR2 is YSYEKL. The CDR3 runs 16 residues. CDR3 amino acids: CASSQEPGRAADTQYF. CDR3 nucleotide sequence: TGCGCCAGCAGCCAAGAACCCGGGAGGGCCGCCGATACGCAGTATTTT.

V usage is TRBV19 and J usage is TRBJ1-1, with 8 bases that match TRBD1. CDR1 and CDR2 from the germline V gene are LNHDA and SQIVND (reference sequence). The CDR3 contains 16 residues. V shed 5 bases, J shed 3 bases, and the junction held 11 bases outside the gene matches. The CDR3 sequence: CASSDRTGWSYTEAFF. CDR3 nucleotides: TGTGCCAGTAGTGACCGGACAGGGTGGTCGTACACTGAAGCTTTCTTT.

Concerning this clone itself: This CDR3 is also generated by other DNA sequences in the sample. This chain links TRBV19 with TRBJ1-1; a possible D gene is TRBD1 (6 bases). The CDR3 has 14 residues. With 3 bases removed from V and 3 bases from J, the gap between germline ends came to 11 bases. Germline V gives CDR1 LNHDA, CDR2 SQIVND (reference sequence). This chain's CDR3 is CASSIGQGYTEAFF. CDR3 sequence (DNA): TGTGCCAGTAGTATCGGTCAGGGGTACACTGAAGCTTTCTTT.

The chain carries TRBV10-3 and TRBJ2-7; TRBD1 matches 12 bases. CDR3 length equals 16 residues. The germline gives CDR1 ENHRY, CDR2 SYGVKD. V lost 2 bases to trimming and J lost 6 bases; unmatched junction nucleotides: 8. CDR3 region: CAISESFMGQGAEQYF. CDR3 nucleotide sequence: TGTGCCATCAGTGAGAGTTTTATGGGACAGGGGGCCGAGCAGTACTTC.

This chain links TRBV6-1 with TRBJ2-7; maybe TRBD2 (5 bases). The CDR3 is 13 residues long. Germline V CDR1 and CDR2: MNHNS, SASEGT. Trimming pared 7 bases from V and 0 bases from J, leaving 10 bases between. This chain's CDR3 is CASKVGSSYEQYF. CDR3 nucleotides: TGTGCCAGCAAGGTTGGGAGCTCCTACGAGCAGTACTTC.

The rearrangement uses TRBV19 and TRBJ2-2; unclear D gene. This CDR3 contains 14 residues. Germline CDR1 and CDR2: LNHDA and SQIVND (reference sequence). V dropped 5 bases and J dropped 8 bases, with 15 bases sitting between them. The DNA of the CDR3 is TGTGCCAGTAGTCCCCTAGGCGCCGGGGGGGAGCTGTTTTTT. Protein product: CASSPLGAGGELFF.

This clone has a handful of counts. V and J are TRBV5-1 and TRBJ1-1; 7 bases match TRBD1. CDR1 is SGHRS and CDR2 is YFSETQ in the germline V gene. The CDR3 is made up of 14 amino acids. Trimming removed 4 bases from V and 1 base from J; junction bases left unmatched: 4. The CDR3 sequence is CASSPYRGNTEAFF. CDR3 DNA sequence: TGCGCCAGCAGCCCCTACAGGGGGAACACTGAAGCTTTCTTT. Full variable domain (remainder filled in from reference TRBV5-1 and TRBJ1-1): KAGVTQTPRYLIKTRGQQVTLSCSPISGHRSVSWYQQTPGQGLQFLFEYFSETQRNKGNFPGRFSGRQFSNSRSEMNVSTLELGDSALYLCASSPYRGNTEAFFGQGTRLTVV.

For this clone: The same CDR3 also results from other DNA sequences found in this sample. V is TRBV28 and J is TRBJ2-2; TRBD1 matches 8 bases. This CDR3 region has 14 residues. CDR1 and CDR2 from the germline V gene are MDHEN and SYDVKM. Trimming took 6 bases from V and 4 from J; bases not matched to a gene: 4. CDR3 in amino acids: CASSPGTGTGELFF. The CDR3, as DNA: TGTGCCAGCAGCCCTGGGACAGGCACCGGGGAGCTGTTTTTT.

The CDR3 sequence is CASSESVTFVHEQYF. Written as DNA, the CDR3 is TGTGCCAGCAGTGAGAGTGTAACTTTCGTCCACGAGCAGTACTTC. V gene TRBV6-1 combines with J gene TRBJ2-7; D is unclear. CDR3 length equals 15 residues. The V end lost 3 bases, the J end lost 5 bases, and 17 bases lay between the germline ends. From germline, CDR1 is MNHNS and CDR2 SASEGT.

V is TRBV7-9 and J is TRBJ2-5; the D gene is possibly TRBD1 (6 bases). CDR1 SEHNR and CDR2 FQNEAQ come from the germline V gene (reference sequence). Trimming removed 5 bases from V and 5 bases from J, with 18 bases in between. The CDR3 has 15 amino acids. The CDR3 coding sequence is TGTGCCAGCAGCCGTTTTCGGGACAAAGGGGAGACCCAGTACTTC. Protein product: CASSRFRDKGETQYF.

The chain couples TRBV28 to TRBJ1-1; the D is unclear. Germline lookup yields CDR1 MDHEN and CDR2 SYDVKM. The CDR3 runs 15 residues. With 5 bases removed from V and 1 base from J, the gap between germline ends came to 14 bases. CDR3 sequence (DNA): TGTGCCAGCAGTCAACCTGCAGGCCCGAACACTGAAGCTTTCTTT. Its translation is CASSQPAGPNTEAFF.

V is TRBV27 and J is TRBJ2-1; no definite D call. Germline V gene lookup returns CDR1 MNHEY and CDR2 SMNVEV (reference sequence). The CDR3 runs to 15 residues. Between the trimmed V and J ends, which lost 0 bases and 8 bases, there was a span of 14 bases. The CDR3 DNA sequence: TGTGCCAGCAGTTTATCTTCCTCCGGATACGATGAGCAGTTCTTC. It is translated as CASSLSSSGYDEQFF.

This chain connects TRBV5-1 to TRBJ2-1; 11 bases map to TRBD2. The germline gives CDR1 SGHRS, CDR2 YFSETQ. The V segment lost 4 bases and the J segment 2 bases; nucleotides outside the gene matches: 5. This CDR3 has 16 amino acids. In nucleotides, the CDR3 is TGCGCCAGCAGCGAGACTAGCGGGGAGGCCTACAATGAGCAGTTCTTC. It translates to CASSETSGEAYNEQFF.

This sequence joins TRBV2 and TRBJ1-4, with TRBD1 matching 9 bases. The germline V gene encodes CDR1 SNHLY and CDR2 FYNNEI. The CDR3 runs to 16 residues. J was trimmed by 3 bases and V by 5 bases; bases with no gene match: 7. CDR3 sequence reads: CASSPTRQGANEKLFF. CDR3 DNA: TGTGCCAGCAGTCCTACAAGACAGGGGGCTAATGAAAAACTGTTTTTT.

J is TRBJ2-7 and V is TRBV19; 8 bases align to TRBD1. This CDR3 is 13 amino acids long. V gave up 9 bases and J gave up 2 bases; unmatched junction bases: 6. CDR1 and CDR2 from the germline V gene are LNHDA and SQIVND (reference sequence). CDR3 sequence: CASHYRGAYEQYF. The CDR3 coding sequence is TGTGCCAGCCACTACAGGGGGGCCTACGAGCAGTACTTC.

This rearrangement joins TRBV6-6 to TRBJ2-1; D call uncertain. V was shortened by 4 bases and J by 6 bases, with 4 bases between the two germline ends. The length of the CDR3 is 11 residues. Germline V gene lookup returns CDR1 MNHNY and CDR2 SVGAGI (reference sequence). CDR3 protein: CASSLVNEQFF. The CDR3 nucleotides read TGTGCCAGCAGTTTGGTCAATGAGCAGTTCTTC.

This sequence joins TRBV9 and TRBJ2-3; a possible D gene is TRBD1 (6 bases). Germline lookup yields CDR1 SGDLS and CDR2 YYNGEE. The CDR3 has 17 amino acids. Between the trimmed V and J ends, which lost 0 bases and 1 base, there was a span of 15 bases. The CDR3 DNA is TGTGCCAGCAGCGTAGAAAGGGGGATAAGGGGCACAGATACGCAGTATTTT. Its translation: CASSVERGIRGTDTQYF.

This clone was seen more than once but under ten times. This rearrangement joins TRBV28 to TRBJ1-2; D perhaps matches TRBD1 (5 bases). Germline V lookup: CDR1 MDHEN, CDR2 SYDVKM. The CDR3 runs to 15 residues. V lost 0 bases and J lost 3, with 11 bases in between. The CDR3 reads CASSLWEGADYGYTF. CDR3 nucleotide sequence: TGTGCCAGCAGTTTATGGGAAGGGGCGGACTATGGCTACACCTTC.

The chain uses TRBV28 and TRBJ2-7; TRBD1 aligns across 8 bases. Germline trimming cut 5 bases from V and 0 bases from J; bases unmatched to any gene: 12. CDR3 size: 17 residues. Germline V lookup: CDR1 MDHEN, CDR2 SYDVKM. CDR3 nucleotides: TGTGCCAGCAGTAACAGGGGGTCGGAGGGGGGCTCCTACGAGCAGTACTTC. It codes for CASSNRGSEGGSYEQYF.

The CDR3 protein is CASSQKGAGELFF. The CDR3 DNA reads as TGTGCCAGCAGCCAGAAGGGAGCCGGGGAGCTGTTTTTT. The chain joins TRBV4-2 to TRBJ2-2; D perhaps matches TRBD2 (5 bases). From germline, CDR1 is LGHNA and CDR2 YNFKEQ. V lost 3 bases, J lost 6 bases, and 8 bases lay in between. The CDR3 is made up of 13 amino acids.

DNA for the CDR3: TGCGCCAGCAGACCCATTAGGGCGGACACTGAAGCTTTCTTT. Protein sequence: CASRPIRADTEAFF. The chain links TRBV5-1 to TRBJ1-1; no clear D. The CDR3 contains 14 residues. Germline loops: CDR1 SGHRS, CDR2 YFSETQ. The V end was cut by 5 bases, the J end by 3 bases, with 14 bases between.

Notes on this clone: The same CDR3 also results from other DNA sequences found in this sample. The chain joins TRBV6-5 to TRBJ2-2; a weak D match, TRBD2 (5 bases). Germline V CDR1 and CDR2: MNHEY, SVGAGI. The CDR3 consists of 13 residues. Trimming stripped 2 bases from V and 5 bases from J, with 6 bases between. The chain's CDR3 is CASSYGGTGELFF. CDR3 nucleotide sequence: TGTGCCAGCAGTTACGGAGGAACCGGGGAGCTGTTTTTT.

The V gene is TRBV23-1, the J gene TRBJ2-1; 8 bases line up with TRBD2. TRBV23-1 is marked as an open reading frame, function uncertain. This CDR3 is built from 14 residues. Germline trimming cut 6 bases from V and 5 bases from J; bases unmatched to any gene: 6. CDR3 coding DNA: TGCGCCAGCAGCTCGATAGCGGGAAACAATGAGCAGTTCTTC. It specifies CASSSIAGNNEQFF.

The gene calls are TRBV28 and TRBJ2-1; D is uncertain. Trimming cost V 4 bases and J 6 bases, with 4 bases left between them. This CDR3 region has 11 residues. The germline V gene has CDR1 MDHEN and CDR2 SYDVKM. CDR3 nucleotide sequence: TGTGCCAGCAGTTGGGCCAATGAGCAGTTCTTC. This translates into CASSWANEQFF.

The chain links TRBV5-1 to TRBJ1-5; possible D gene TRBD1, 5 bases. CDR3 length: 14 residues. In germline, CDR1 is SGHRS, CDR2 YFSETQ. V shed 4 bases and J shed 8 bases, with 16 bases lying between them. CDR3 DNA: TGCGCCAGCAGCCCGCAAGGACAAGGGGAGCCCCAGCATTTT. It codes for CASSPQGQGEPQHF.